The clone carrying this T cell receptor (beta chain) was detected many times. The target antigen is unknown. The junction differs from germline at one of its ends, possibly a read error. TCRdb itself ran the multiplex PCR reads through MiXCR, one entry per CDR3 protein. Of some 230,000 distinct CDR3 sequences listed, less than 40% were seen once; the top ten hold approximately 3.5%. The germline V gene has CDR1 LGHNA and CDR2 YNFKEQ. The CDR3 totals 13 residues. Samples came from axillary lymph nodes draining the breast cancer. The data belong to a study of breast tumors, draining lymph nodes, adjacent tissues. Regarding the study as a whole: The lymph node origin of tumor T cells was framed as consistent with a hypothesis, not demonstrated. Tumor and nontumor repertoires were significantly more similar in luminal-like than in basal-like breast cancer.

The chain couples TRBV4-2 to TRBJ2-7; D ambiguous. Sample: axillary lymph node tissue. This TCR derives from a female donor with breast cancer. Some clones in this sample may be carry-over from other donors' samples. The CDR3 region is CASSQDRMYEQYF. The CDR3 bases are TGCGCCAGCAGCCAAGATAGAATGTACGAGCAGTACTTC.